The entry below gives a single TCR beta chain sequence along with its context. Antigen specificity is unknown. Collection of ten milliliters of peripheral blood was performed for each donor. This sample was included in a study of blood T cells in healthy people across ages. PCR was performed a second time for about 7 to 11 cycles using a sample-barcoded 5' primer and a J-beta primer mix. Researchers report that a template-switch adaptor with 12 random nucleotides tagged each cDNA molecule. MiXCR, run by TCRdb on the 5' RACE reads, gives a single entry per CDR3 protein. The repertoire holds about a million distinct CDR3 sequences, just over 50% seen once, with roughly 23% in the top ten. Notes on the study in general: Donor CMV infection status was unknown, possibly confounding age-related changes in expanded clonotypes.

The CDR3 is 14 residues long. Per germline, CDR1 SGHRS and CDR2 YFSETQ. V was pared by 4 bases and J by 4 bases, with 6 bases of the junction left unmatched. The chain carries TRBV5-1 and TRBJ2-7; TRBD2 matches 9 bases. This receptor was identified in a woman aged 60 to 75 in good health. Sequenced material: blood. CDR3 region: CASSVGSGSYEQYF. CDR3 DNA sequence: TGCGCCAGCAGCGTAGGTAGCGGGAGTTACGAGCAGTACTTC.